The sequence of this T cell receptor (beta chain) was determined in a study of shared clonotypes between healthy human individuals. Study-level information: Every donor yielded three CD4 naive, three CD4 memory, two CD8 naive and one CD8 memory plate.

Profiled with immunoSEQ multiplex PCR; TCRdb holds only in-frame clones, not every one. Altogether 2 million to 2.5 million clones are present, just under 95% being singletons, with the ten largest covering more than 0.35%. Study-wide findings and caveats: Naive subsets, compared against memory subsets, generally had larger estimated richness values. An effect of sequencing depth on clonotype sharing among donors was expected.

On this clone: The antigen is unknown.

V lost 7 bases to trimming and J lost 0 bases; unmatched junction nucleotides: 2. This CDR3 is built from 15 residues. Germline CDR1 and CDR2: MNHNY and SVGAGI (reference sequence). The origin of this receptor is a man between 18 and 29 years old in good health. Some clones in this sample may be carry-over from other donors' samples. The sample was naive CD4+ T cells from PBMCs. Subset noted: CD45RA+ positively selected. The chain employs TRBV6-6 and TRBJ2-5; 13 bases map to TRBD2. The CDR3 DNA reads TGTGCCAGCATGACTAGCGGGAGGTACCAAGAGACCCAGTACTTC. It is translated as CASMTSGRYQETQYF.